This T cell receptor (beta chain) was captured by sequencing in a study of T cells after yellow fever vaccination. About this clonotype: Antigen unknown.

CDR3 length: 15 amino acids. CDR1 and CDR2 from the germline V gene are MNHNS and SASEGT. V lost 5 bases to trimming and J lost 6 bases, with 20 bases between them. Study-wide results and caveats: Clones from primary vaccination mostly reappeared after the booster (about 97% CD4, 88% CD8).

TCRdb re-called the 5' RACE reads through MiXCR, storing one row per CDR3 protein. The data show under 200,000 distinct CDR3 sequences, with approximately 6.8% seen just once and roughly 2.5% held by the top ten. This TCR was sampled from a man aged 18 to 29 who received the YFV17D yellow fever vaccine. V and J are TRBV6-1 and TRBJ2-7, with D possibly TRBD1 on 5 matching bases. This material consisted of CD4+ T cells sorted from PBMCs, taken less than 6 days after the first yellow fever vaccination. The DNA for the CDR3 is TGTGCCAGCAGTACAAGGCCCATTGGACATGGCGAGCAGTACTTC. This gives the protein CASSTRPIGHGEQYF.